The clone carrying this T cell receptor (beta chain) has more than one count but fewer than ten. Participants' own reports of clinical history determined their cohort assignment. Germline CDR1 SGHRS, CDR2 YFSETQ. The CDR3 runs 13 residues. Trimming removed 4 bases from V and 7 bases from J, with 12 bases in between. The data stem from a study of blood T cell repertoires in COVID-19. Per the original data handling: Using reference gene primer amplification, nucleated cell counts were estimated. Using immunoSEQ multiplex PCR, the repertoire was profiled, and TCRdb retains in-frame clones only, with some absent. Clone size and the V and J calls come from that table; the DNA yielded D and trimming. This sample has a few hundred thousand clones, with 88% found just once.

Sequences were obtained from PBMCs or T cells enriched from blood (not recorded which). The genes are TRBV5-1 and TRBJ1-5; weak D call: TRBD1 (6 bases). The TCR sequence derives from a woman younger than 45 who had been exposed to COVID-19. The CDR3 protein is CASSGGRGQPQHF. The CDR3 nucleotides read TGCGCCAGCAGCGGGGGCAGAGGGCAGCCCCAGCATTTT.